This paragraph reports one T cell receptor beta chain. These data belong to a study of shared T cell receptors in the human thymus. Looked up from germline, CDR1 is SNHLY and CDR2 is FYNNEI. The V segment lost 5 bases and the J segment 0 bases; nucleotides outside the gene matches: 14. The CDR3 has 18 amino acids. Libraries were prepared by immunoSEQ multiplex PCR; TCRdb keeps only in-frame clonotypes and omits some of them. The sample lists approximately 490,000 clones; approximately 80% were seen once. These data also featured in a second study, about human thymus T cells. This second study says: The thymus tissue came from resections taken during corrective heart surgery.

The rearrangement uses TRBV2 and TRBJ2-3; 7 nucleotides line up with TRBD1. The receptor comes from a boy less than two years old with a congenital heart defect. The material sequenced was thymocytes. CDR3 in DNA: TGTGCCAGCAGTCAATCCGGGACAGTAGAAACTAGCACAGATACGCAGTATTTT. It codes for CASSQSGTVETSTDTQYF.